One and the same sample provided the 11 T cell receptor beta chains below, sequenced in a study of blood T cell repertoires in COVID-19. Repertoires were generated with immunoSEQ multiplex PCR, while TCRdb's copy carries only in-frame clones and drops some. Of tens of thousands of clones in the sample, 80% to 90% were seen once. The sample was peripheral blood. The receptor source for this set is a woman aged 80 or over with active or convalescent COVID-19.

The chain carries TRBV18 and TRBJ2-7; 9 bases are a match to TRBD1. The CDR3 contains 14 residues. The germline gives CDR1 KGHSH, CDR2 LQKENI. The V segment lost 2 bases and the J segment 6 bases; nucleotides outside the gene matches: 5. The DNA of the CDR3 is TGTGCCAGCTCACCAGGCGGGACAGGGCGCGAGCAGTACTTC. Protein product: CASSPGGTGREQYF.

CDR3 loop: CASSNGGVQYF. DNA of the CDR3: TGTGCCAGCAGCAATGGGGGCGTGCAGTACTTC. J is TRBJ2-7 and V is TRBV3-1 (or the pseudogene TRBV3-2); D perhaps matches TRBD1 (6 bases). Germline CDR1 and CDR2: LGHDT and YNNKEL (reference sequence). CDR3 length: 11 amino acids. Trimming cost V 5 bases and J 9 bases, with 11 bases left between them.

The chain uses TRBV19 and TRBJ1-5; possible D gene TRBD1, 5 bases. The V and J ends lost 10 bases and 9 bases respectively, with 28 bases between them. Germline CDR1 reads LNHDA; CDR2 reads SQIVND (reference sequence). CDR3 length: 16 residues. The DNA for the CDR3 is TGTGCCACCGATGTCGGGGGGACGTCGCAATCAGGGCCCCAGCATTTT. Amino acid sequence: CATDVGGTSQSGPQHF.

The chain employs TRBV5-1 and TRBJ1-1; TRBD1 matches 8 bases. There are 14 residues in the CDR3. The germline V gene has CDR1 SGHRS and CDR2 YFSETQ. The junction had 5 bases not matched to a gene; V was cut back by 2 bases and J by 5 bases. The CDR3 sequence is CASSFTGGSTEAFF. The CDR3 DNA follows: TGCGCCAGCAGCTTCACAGGGGGTTCAACTGAAGCTTTCTTT.

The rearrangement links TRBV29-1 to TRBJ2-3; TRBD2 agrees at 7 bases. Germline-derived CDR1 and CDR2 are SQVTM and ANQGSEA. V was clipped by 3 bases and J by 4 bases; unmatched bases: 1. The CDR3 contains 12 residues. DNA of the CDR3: TGCAGCGTTGAGGGGGGGTCAGATACGCAGTATTTT. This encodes CSVEGGSDTQYF.

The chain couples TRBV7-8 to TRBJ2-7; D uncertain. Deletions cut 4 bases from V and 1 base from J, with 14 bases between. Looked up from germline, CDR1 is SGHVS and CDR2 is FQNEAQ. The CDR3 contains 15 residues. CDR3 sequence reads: CASSSNPRASYEQYF. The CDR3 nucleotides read TGTGCCAGCAGCTCTAACCCGAGAGCATCCTACGAGCAGTACTTC.

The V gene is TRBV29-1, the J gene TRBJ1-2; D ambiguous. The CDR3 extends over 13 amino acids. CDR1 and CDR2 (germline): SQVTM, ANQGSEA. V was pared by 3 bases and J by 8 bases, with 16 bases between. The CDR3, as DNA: TGCAGCGTTGATTTCTTTGGTGGCCCAGGCTACACCTTC. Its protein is CSVDFFGGPGYTF.

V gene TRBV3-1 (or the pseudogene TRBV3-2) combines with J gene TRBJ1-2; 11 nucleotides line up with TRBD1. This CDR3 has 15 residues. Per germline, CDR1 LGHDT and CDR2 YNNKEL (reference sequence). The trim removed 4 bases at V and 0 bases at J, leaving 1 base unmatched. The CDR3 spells CASSRTGGANYGYTF. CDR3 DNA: TGTGCCAGCAGCCGGACAGGGGGCGCTAACTATGGCTACACCTTC.

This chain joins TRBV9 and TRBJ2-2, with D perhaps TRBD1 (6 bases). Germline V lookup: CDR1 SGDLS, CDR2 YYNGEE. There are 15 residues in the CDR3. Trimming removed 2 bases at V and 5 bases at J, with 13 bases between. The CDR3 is CASSVSGTSTGELFF. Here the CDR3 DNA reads TGTGCCAGCAGCGTTTCCGGGACAAGTACCGGGGAGCTGTTTTTT.

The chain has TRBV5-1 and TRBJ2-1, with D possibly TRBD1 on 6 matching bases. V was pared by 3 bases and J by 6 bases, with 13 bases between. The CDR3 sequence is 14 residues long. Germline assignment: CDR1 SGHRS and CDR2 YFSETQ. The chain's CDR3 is CASSSQGKPNEQFF. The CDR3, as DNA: TGCGCCAGCAGCTCACAGGGAAAGCCCAATGAGCAGTTCTTC.

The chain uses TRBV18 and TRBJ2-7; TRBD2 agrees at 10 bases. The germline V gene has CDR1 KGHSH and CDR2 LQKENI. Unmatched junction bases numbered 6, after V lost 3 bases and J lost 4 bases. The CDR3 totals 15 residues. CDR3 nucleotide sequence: TGTGCCAGCTCACCTCTTGGGACTAGCGAGTACGAGCAGTACTTC. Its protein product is CASSPLGTSEYEQYF.